Reported below is one TCR beta chain. The assay used was immunoSEQ (version v3.0), run at survey level. The repertoire was sequenced with immunoSEQ multiplex PCR; TCRdb's copy has only in-frame clones and lacks some. The sample gives 20,000 or so clones, around 80% of which show up once; 3% to 3.5% is in the top ten. The data belong to a study of long-term antiretroviral therapy in people with HIV. From germline, CDR1 is SGHDT and CDR2 YYEEEE. The CDR3 sequence is 13 residues long. Trimming cost V 3 bases and J 5 bases, with 11 bases left between them. This receptor was taken from a woman between 45 and 65 years old with HIV. This chain connects TRBV5-6 to TRBJ2-5, with D possibly matching TRBD2 (6 bases). The source material was unsorted PBMCs, sampled 1.9 years after starting antiretroviral therapy. The DNA for the CDR3 is TGTGCCAGCAGCTGGACGGGGGAGGAGACCCAGTACTTC. Translation gives CASSWTGEETQYF.